These 7 T cell receptor beta chains were all obtained from the same sample, sequenced in a study of T cells expressing NK-cell markers. TCRdb reprocessed the 5' RACE reads, keeping one entry per CDR3 protein, no DNA. Its table lists about 300,000 distinct CDR3 sequences. Sequenced material: blood T cells: a sorted CD56 or NKG2C T cell subset, CD4+ or CD8+ T cells, or bulk PBMC T cells (not recorded which). The source of these receptors is a woman between 18 and 75 years old in good health.

This chain joins TRBV20-1 and TRBJ2-2; absent DNA, TCRdb's TRBD1 call cannot be checked. The CDR3 has 15 amino acids. Germline V gene data show CDR1 as DFQATT and CDR2 as SNEGSKA (reference sequence). The CDR3 sequence: CSASGQGWNTGELFF.

The chain joins TRBV5-1 to TRBJ2-5. Per the germline V gene, CDR1 is SGHRS and CDR2 is YFSETQ. The CDR3 length is 14 residues. CDR3 in amino acids: CASSLDGRQETQYF.

This chain connects TRBV7-6 to TRBJ1-3; without DNA, the TCRdb call of TRBD1 cannot be checked. Germline-derived CDR1 and CDR2 are SGHVS and FNYEAQ. The CDR3 length is 13 residues. This CDR3 reads CASARDRGNTIYF.

This chain joins TRBV5-1 and TRBJ2-3. Germline V gene sequence: CDR1 SGHRS, CDR2 YFSETQ. This CDR3 is built from 15 residues. This CDR3 is CASSLVGVRTDTQYF.

The chain employs TRBV7-2 and TRBJ2-7; no DNA is available, so the TRBD2 call from TCRdb remains unchecked. Germline lookup yields CDR1 SGHTA and CDR2 FQGNSA. The CDR3 is made up of 14 amino acids. CDR3 region: CASSPGGRSYEQYF.

This chain connects TRBV11-2 to TRBJ1-1; the TRBD1 assignment by TCRdb is unverifiable without DNA. This CDR3 spans 17 amino acids. Per the germline V gene, CDR1 is SGHAT and CDR2 is FQNNGV. This CDR3 is CASSLIQTGAMNTEAFF.

This chain joins TRBV12-5 and TRBJ1-5; TCRdb selects TRBD1, and the lack of DNA leaves this call unchecked. The CDR3 spans 14 residues. Germline CDR1 reads LGHNT; CDR2 reads FRNRAP. This CDR3 reads CASGDSYSNQPQHF.